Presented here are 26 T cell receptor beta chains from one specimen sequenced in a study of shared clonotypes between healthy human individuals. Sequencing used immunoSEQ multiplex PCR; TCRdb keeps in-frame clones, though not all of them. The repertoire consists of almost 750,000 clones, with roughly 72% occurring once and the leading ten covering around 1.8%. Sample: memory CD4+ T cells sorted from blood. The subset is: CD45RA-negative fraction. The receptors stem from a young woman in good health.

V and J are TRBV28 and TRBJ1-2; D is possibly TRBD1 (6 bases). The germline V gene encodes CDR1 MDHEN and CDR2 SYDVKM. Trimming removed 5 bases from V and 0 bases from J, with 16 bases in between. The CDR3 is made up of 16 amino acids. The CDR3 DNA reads TGTGCCAGCAGTCCTGGGGGGGACACCTCTAACTATGGCTACACCTTC. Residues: CASSPGGDTSNYGYTF.

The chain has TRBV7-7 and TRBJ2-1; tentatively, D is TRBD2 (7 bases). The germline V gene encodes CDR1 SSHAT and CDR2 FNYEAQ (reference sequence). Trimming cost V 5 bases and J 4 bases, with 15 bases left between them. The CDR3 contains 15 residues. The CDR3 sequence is CASSLRRGGYNEQFF. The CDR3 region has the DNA TGTGCCAGCAGCCTCCGGAGGGGGGGTTACAATGAGCAGTTCTTC.

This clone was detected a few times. CDR3 bases: TGCGCCAGCAGTCCTAGGCCCGGGACAGGGTACTACACCTTC. It codes for CASSPRPGTGYYTF. The chain is built from TRBV10-1 and TRBJ1-2; 9 bases line up with TRBD1. V was clipped by 5 bases and J by 10 bases; unmatched bases: 11. CDR3 length: 14 residues. Germline CDR1 is WNHNN and CDR2 is SYGVQD (reference sequence).

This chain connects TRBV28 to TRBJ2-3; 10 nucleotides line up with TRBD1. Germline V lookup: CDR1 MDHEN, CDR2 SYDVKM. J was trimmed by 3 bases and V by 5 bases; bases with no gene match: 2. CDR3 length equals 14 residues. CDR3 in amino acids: CASSRTGGTDTQYF. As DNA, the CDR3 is TGTGCCAGCAGTCGGACAGGGGGGACAGATACGCAGTATTTT.

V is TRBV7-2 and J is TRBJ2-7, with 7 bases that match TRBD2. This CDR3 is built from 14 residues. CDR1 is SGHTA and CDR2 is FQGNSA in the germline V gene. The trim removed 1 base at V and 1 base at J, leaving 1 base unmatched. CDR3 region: CASSLGGRSYEQYF. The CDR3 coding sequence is TGTGCCAGCAGCTTAGGCGGGAGATCCTACGAGCAGTACTTC.

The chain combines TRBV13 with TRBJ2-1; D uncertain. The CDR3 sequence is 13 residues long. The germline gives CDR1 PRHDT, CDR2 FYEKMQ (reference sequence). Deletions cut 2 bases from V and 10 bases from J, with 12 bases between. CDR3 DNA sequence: TGTGCCAGCAGCTTAAATGCGGCTTCGGAGCAGTTCTTC. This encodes CASSLNAASEQFF.

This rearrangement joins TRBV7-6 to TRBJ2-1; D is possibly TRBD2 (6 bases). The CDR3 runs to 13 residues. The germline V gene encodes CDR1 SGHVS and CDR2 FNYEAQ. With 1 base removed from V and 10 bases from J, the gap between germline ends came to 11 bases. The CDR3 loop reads CASSLGVTSEQFF. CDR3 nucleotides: TGTGCCAGCAGCTTAGGAGTTACTAGCGAGCAGTTCTTC.

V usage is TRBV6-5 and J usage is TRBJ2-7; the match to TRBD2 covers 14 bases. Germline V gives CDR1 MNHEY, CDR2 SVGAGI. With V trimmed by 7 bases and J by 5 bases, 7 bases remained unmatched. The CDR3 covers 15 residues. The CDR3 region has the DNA TGTGCCAGCACGACTAGCGGGGGGGTACTTGACGAGCAGTACTTC. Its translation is CASTTSGGVLDEQYF.

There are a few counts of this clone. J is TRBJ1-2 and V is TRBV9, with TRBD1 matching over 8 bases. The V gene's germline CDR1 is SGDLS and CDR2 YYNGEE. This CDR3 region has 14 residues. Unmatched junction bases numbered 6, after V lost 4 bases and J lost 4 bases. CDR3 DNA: TGTGCCAGCAGCCCTACCGGACAGGGCTATGGCTACACCTTC. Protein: CASSPTGQGYGYTF.

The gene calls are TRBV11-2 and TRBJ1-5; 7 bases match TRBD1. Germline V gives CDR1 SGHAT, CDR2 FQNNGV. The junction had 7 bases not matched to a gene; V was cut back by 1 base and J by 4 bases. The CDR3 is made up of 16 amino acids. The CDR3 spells CASSLGPGTANQPQHF. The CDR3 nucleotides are TGTGCCAGCAGCTTAGGGCCCGGGACAGCTAATCAGCCCCAGCATTTT. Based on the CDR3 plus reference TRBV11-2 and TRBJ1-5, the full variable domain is EAGVAQSPRYKIIEKRQSVAFWCNPISGHATLYWYQQILGQGPKLLIQFQNNGVVDDSQLPKDRFSAERLKGVDSTLKIQPAKLEDSAVYLCASSLGPGTANQPQHFGDGTRLSIL.

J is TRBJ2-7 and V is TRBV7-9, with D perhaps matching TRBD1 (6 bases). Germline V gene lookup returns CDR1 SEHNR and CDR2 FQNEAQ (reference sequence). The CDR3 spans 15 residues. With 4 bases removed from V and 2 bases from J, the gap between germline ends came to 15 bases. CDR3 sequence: CASSSRNKGAYEQYF. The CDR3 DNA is TGTGCCAGCAGCTCCCGAAATAAGGGGGCCTACGAGCAGTACTTC.

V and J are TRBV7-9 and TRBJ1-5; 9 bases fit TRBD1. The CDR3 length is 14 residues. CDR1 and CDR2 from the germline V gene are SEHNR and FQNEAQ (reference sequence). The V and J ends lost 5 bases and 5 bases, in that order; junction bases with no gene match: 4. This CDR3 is CASSRDRVDQPQHF. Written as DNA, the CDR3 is TGTGCCAGCAGCCGGGACAGGGTCGATCAGCCCCAGCATTTT.

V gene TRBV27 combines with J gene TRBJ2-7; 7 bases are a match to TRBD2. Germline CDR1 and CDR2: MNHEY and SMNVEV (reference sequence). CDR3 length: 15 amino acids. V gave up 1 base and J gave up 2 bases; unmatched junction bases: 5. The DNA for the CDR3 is TGTGCCAGCAGTTTATTTGGGGGACTACCCTACGAGCAGTACTTC. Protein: CASSLFGGLPYEQYF.

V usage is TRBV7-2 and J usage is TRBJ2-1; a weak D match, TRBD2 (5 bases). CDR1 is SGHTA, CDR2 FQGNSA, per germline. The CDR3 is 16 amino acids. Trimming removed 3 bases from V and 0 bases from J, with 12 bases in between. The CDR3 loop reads CASSFVLGSSYNEQFF. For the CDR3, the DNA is TGTGCCAGCAGCTTCGTACTAGGGAGCTCCTACAATGAGCAGTTCTTC.

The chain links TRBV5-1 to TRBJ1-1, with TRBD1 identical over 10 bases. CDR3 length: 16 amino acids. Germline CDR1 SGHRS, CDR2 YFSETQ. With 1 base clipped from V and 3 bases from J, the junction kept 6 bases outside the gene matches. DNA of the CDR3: TGCGCCAGCAGCTTGCTGACAGGGGGCAGTGACACTGAAGCTTTCTTT. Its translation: CASSLLTGGSDTEAFF.

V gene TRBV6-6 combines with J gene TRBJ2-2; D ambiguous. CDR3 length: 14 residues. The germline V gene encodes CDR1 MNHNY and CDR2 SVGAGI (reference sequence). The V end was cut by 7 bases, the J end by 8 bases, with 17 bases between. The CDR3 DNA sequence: TGTGCCAGCACTCACTCTGGTGACGCTGGGGAGCTGTTTTTT. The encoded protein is CASTHSGDAGELFF.

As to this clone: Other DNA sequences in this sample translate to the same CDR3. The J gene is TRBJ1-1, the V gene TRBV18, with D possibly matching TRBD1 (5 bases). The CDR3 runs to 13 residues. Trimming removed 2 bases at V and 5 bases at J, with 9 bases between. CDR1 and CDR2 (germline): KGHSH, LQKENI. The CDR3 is CASSPGAGTEAFF. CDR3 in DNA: TGTGCCAGCTCACCAGGGGCCGGGACTGAAGCTTTCTTT.

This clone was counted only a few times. CDR3 DNA: TGTGCCAGCTCACCACTGGGGACCTCCCAGGGCGAGCAGTTCTTC. This encodes CASSPLGTSQGEQFF. The V call is TRBV18, the J call TRBJ2-1, with D possibly called TRBD1 or TRBD2 (5 bases each). CDR3 size: 15 residues. Trimming shortened V by 1 base and J by 10 bases, and 17 bases separated the two germline ends. Germline CDR1 reads KGHSH; CDR2 reads LQKENI.

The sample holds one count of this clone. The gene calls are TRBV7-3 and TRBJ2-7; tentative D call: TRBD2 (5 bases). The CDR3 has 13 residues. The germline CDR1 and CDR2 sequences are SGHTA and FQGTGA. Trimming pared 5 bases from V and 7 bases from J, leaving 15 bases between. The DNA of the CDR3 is TGTGCCAGCAGCCCCGACCCCACGGGGGAGCAGTACTTC. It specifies CASSPDPTGEQYF.

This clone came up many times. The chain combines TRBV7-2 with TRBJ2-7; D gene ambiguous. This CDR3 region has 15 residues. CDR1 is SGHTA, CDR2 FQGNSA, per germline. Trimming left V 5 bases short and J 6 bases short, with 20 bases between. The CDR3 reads CASSPGSQVRSEQYF. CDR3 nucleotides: TGTGCCAGCAGCCCCGGAAGTCAGGTCCGGAGCGAGCAGTACTTC.

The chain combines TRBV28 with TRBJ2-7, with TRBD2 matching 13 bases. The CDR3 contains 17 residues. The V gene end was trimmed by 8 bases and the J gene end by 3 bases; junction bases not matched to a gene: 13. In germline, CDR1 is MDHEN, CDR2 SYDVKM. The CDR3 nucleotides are TGTGCCAGCGCCGGGACTAGCGGGGCTCGGTCCTTCTACGAGCAGTACTTC. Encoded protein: CASAGTSGARSFYEQYF.

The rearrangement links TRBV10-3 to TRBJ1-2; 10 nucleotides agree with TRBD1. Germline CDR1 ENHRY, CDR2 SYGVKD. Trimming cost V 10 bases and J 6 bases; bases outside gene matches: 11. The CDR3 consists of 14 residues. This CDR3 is CATHSTGGGHGYTF. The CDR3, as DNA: TGTGCCACCCATTCGACAGGGGGCGGGCATGGCTACACCTTC.

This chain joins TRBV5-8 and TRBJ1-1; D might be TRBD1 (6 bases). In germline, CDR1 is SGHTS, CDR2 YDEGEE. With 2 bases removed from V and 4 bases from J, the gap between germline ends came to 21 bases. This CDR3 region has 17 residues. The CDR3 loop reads CASSFITGGAEGTEAFF. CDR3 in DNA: TGTGCCAGCAGCTTTATCACTGGGGGCGCAGAGGGCACTGAAGCTTTCTTT.

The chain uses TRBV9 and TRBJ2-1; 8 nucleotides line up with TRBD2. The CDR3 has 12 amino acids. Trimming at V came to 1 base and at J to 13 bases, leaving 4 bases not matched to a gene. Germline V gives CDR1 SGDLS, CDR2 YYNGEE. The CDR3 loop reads CASSVMSGSQFF. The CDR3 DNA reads TGTGCCAGCAGCGTAATGAGCGGGAGTCAGTTCTTC.

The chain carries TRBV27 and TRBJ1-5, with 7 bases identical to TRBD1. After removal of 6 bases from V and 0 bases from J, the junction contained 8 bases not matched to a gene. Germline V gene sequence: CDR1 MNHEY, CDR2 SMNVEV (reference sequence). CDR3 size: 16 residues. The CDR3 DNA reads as TGTGCCAGCAGGGAGACAGGGTATTATAGCAATCAGCCCCAGCATTTT. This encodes CASRETGYYSNQPQHF.

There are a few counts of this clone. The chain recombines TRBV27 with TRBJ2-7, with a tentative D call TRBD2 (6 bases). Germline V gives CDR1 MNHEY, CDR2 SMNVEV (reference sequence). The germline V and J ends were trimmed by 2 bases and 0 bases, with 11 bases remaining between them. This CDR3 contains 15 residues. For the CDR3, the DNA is TGTGCCAGCAGTTTAGAGTTTAGCGGCTCCTACGAGCAGTACTTC. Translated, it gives CASSLEFSGSYEQYF.